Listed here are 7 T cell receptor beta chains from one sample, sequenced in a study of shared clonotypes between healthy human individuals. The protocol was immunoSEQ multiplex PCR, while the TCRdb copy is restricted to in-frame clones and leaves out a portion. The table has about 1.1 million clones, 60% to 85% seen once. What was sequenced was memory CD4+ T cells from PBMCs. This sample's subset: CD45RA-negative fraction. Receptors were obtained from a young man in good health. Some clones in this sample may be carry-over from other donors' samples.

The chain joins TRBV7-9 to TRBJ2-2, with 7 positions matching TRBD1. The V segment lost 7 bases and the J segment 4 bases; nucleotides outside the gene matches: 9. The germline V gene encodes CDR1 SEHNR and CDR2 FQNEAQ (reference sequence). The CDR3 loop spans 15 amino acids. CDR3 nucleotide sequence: TGTGCCAGCACGACGGGACAGTCGAGCACCGGGGAGCTGTTTTTT. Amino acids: CASTTGQSSTGELFF. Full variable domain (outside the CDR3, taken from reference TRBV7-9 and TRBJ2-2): DTGVSQNPRHKITKRGQNVTFRCDPISEHNRLYWYRQTLGQGPEFLTYFQNEAQLEKSRLLSDRFSAERPKGSFSTLEIQRTEQGDSAMYLCASTTGQSSTGELFFGEGSRLTVL.

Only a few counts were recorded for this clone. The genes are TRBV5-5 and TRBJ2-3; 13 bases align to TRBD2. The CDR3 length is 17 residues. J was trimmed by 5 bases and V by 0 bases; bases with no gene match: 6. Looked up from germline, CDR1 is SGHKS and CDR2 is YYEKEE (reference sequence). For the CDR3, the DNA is TGTGCCAGCAGCTTGGCTCGGACTAGCGGGAGTATAGATACGCAGTATTTT. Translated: CASSLARTSGSIDTQYF.

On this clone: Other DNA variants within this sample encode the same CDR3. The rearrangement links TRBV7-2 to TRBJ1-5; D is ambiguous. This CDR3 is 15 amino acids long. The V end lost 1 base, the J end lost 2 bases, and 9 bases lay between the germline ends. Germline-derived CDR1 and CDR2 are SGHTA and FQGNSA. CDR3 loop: CASSLGGGGNQPQHF. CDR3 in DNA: TGTGCCAGCAGCTTAGGGGGTGGGGGCAATCAGCCCCAGCATTTT.

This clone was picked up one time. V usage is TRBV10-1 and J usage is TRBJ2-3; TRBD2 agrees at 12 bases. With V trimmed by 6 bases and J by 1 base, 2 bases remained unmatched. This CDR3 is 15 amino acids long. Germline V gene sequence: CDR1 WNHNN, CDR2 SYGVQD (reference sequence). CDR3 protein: CASSLAGGGTDTQYF. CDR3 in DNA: TGCGCCAGCAGCCTAGCGGGAGGGGGCACAGATACGCAGTATTTT.

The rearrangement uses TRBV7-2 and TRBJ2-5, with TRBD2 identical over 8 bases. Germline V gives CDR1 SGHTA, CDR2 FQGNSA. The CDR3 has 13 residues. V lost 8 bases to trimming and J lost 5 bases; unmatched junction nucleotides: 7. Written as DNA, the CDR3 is TGTGCCAGCGGTAGCGGGATGGGGGAGACCCAGTACTTC. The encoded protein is CASGSGMGETQYF.

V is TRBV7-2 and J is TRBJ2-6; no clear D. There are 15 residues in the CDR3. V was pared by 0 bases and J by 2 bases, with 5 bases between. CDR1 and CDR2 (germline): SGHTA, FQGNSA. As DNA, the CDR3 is TGTGCCAGCAGCTTAGCGGCCGCTGGGGCCAACGTCCTGACTTTC. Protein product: CASSLAAAGANVLTF. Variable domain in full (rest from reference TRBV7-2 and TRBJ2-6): GAGVSQSPSNKVTEKGKDVELRCDPISGHTALYWYRQSLGQGLEFLIYFQGNSAPDKSGLPSDRFSAERTGGSVSTLTIQRTQQEDSAVYLCASSLAAAGANVLTFGAGSRLTVL.

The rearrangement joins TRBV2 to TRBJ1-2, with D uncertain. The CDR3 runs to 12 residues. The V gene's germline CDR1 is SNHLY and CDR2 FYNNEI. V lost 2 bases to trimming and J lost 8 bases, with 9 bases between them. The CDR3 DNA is TGTGCCAGCAGTGAAAGTTTGTGGGGCTACACCTTC. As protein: CASSESLWGYTF.